The clone carrying this TCR beta chain was detected a few times. Its matching antigen is unknown. MiXCR, run by TCRdb on the 5' RACE reads, gives a single entry per CDR3 protein. The repertoire holds about 540,000 distinct CDR3 sequences, with roughly 12% as singletons. CDR1 is SQVTM, CDR2 ANQGSEA, per germline. The CDR3 is made up of 14 amino acids. Trimming took 5 bases from V and 5 from J; bases not matched to a gene: 10. This entry is derived from a study of CD8 T cells in ankylosing spondylitis. Study conclusions and caveats: Reportedly, significant enrichment of disease-linked clones occurred in matched ankylosing spondylitis synovial fluid. A motif in TCR beta, a set of under ten highly homologous variants, appeared characteristic of ankylosing spondylitis blood. Several of the motif variants were reported before in synovial fluid and blood from reactive arthritis.

The sequenced material came from blood, either unsorted or a sorted T cell fraction (not recorded which). This receptor was identified in a male donor with ankylosing spondylitis. The J gene is TRBJ1-1, the V gene TRBV29-1, with TRBD1 matching over 8 bases. CDR3 bases: TGCAGCGTTACCCTGAGGGACAGGTATACTGAAGCTTTCTTT. Translating it yields CSVTLRDRYTEAFF.